Presented here are 19 T cell receptor beta chains from one specimen sequenced in a study of T cells in Graves' hyperthyroidism and ophthalmopathy. RNA transcripts were the template for amplifying TCR beta CDR3 regions. HTBI primers drove first-round RT-PCR of the TCR CDR3. TCRdb redid the calling of the multiplex PCR reads with MiXCR, one entry per CDR3 protein. The repertoire has roughly 300,000 distinct CDR3 sequences, about 25% of them found once; the top ten carry about 30%. The sample was blood. The receptor set was obtained from a man aged 35 to 55 with Graves' hyperthyroidism that later progressed to Graves' ophthalmopathy.

This clonotype appeared many times. CDR3: CATSPTGTNTGELFF. The CDR3 coding sequence is TGTGCCACCAGTCCGACAGGCACGAACACCGGGGAGCTGTTTTTT. This chain links TRBV24-1 with TRBJ2-2, with TRBD1 as a possible D gene (6 bases). CDR1 is KGHDR, CDR2 SFDVKD, per germline. With 6 bases removed from V and 0 bases from J, the gap between germline ends came to 10 bases. The CDR3 is 15 amino acids.

This clonotype was detected many times. The rearrangement links TRBV19 to TRBJ2-5; 8 bases are shared with TRBD1. The CDR3 totals 16 residues. The germline V gene has CDR1 LNHDA and CDR2 SQIVND (reference sequence). The V and J ends lost 3 bases and 5 bases, in that order; junction bases with no gene match: 11. Here the CDR3 reads CASSMSAGGLFETQYF. The CDR3 DNA follows: TGTGCCAGTAGTATGTCGGCAGGGGGCTTGTTTGAGACCCAGTACTTC.

This clonotype was detected once. This chain links TRBV6-2 or TRBV6-3 with TRBJ2-7; the D gene could be TRBD1 or TRBD2 (6 bases each). CDR3 length: 17 amino acids. With 2 bases removed from V and 0 bases from J, the gap between germline ends came to 17 bases. Germline assignment: CDR1 MNHEY and CDR2 SVGEGT. The CDR3 here is CASSYRRVLQGSYEQYF. CDR3 in DNA: TGTGCCAGCAGTTACCGGAGGGTTTTACAGGGCTCCTACGAGCAGTACTTC.

This clonotype was recorded at least ten times. The gene calls are TRBV11-2 and TRBJ2-4, with 10 bases fitting TRBD1. V trimming: 4 bases; J trimming: 13 bases; junction bases outside the gene matches: 13. Germline V gene data show CDR1 as SGHAT and CDR2 as FQNNGV. The CDR3 is 15 amino acids. Here the CDR3 reads CASSSTGGLTKLQYF. The CDR3 coding sequence is TGTGCCAGCAGCTCGACAGGGGGCCTCACCAAACTACAGTACTTC.

On this clonotype: A read error is possible here, since a much larger clone lies one base away. The gene calls are TRBV28 and TRBJ1-5; D is uncertain. The CDR3 runs 13 residues. The germline V gene encodes CDR1 MDHEN and CDR2 SYDVKM. The CDR3 sequence is CANSLTLGQPQHF. In DNA, the CDR3 is TGTGCCAACAGTTTAACGTTGGGGCAGCCCCAGCATTTT.

The V call is TRBV30, the J call TRBJ2-5; D may be TRBD1 or TRBD2 (5 bases each). Trimming took 1 base from V and 4 from J, leaving 13 bases between them. Per germline, CDR1 GTSNPN and CDR2 SVGIG (reference sequence). The CDR3 runs to 14 residues. The CDR3 spells CAWSGGIPLETQYF. CDR3 coding DNA: TGTGCCTGGAGTGGGGGGATACCCTTAGAGACCCAGTACTTC.

Ten or more counts support this clonotype. CDR3 bases: TGTGCCAGTAGTGCCGGTGATAAGCAGTACTTC. This codes for CASSAGDKQYF. The chain carries TRBV19 and TRBJ2-7; D call uncertain. V lost 5 bases to trimming and J lost 8 bases, with 10 bases between them. This CDR3 has 11 amino acids. CDR1 is LNHDA, CDR2 SQIVND, per germline (reference sequence).

This clonotype was seen ten or more times. The chain joins TRBV6-2 or TRBV6-3 to TRBJ1-6, with D perhaps matching TRBD1 (6 bases). V was trimmed by 0 bases and J by 11 bases, leaving 23 bases between them. In germline, CDR1 is MNHEY, CDR2 SVGEGT. This CDR3 has 18 residues. The CDR3 loop is CASSYSLQGRGNQAPLHF. The CDR3 DNA reads TGTGCCAGCAGTTACTCTTTACAGGGTAGGGGAAATCAAGCACCCCTCCACTTT.

This clonotype was seen repeatedly, ten times or more. The chain couples TRBV2 to TRBJ2-2; 8 bases are a match to TRBD2. The CDR3 loop spans 16 amino acids. Trimming took 8 bases from V and 2 from J; bases not matched to a gene: 10. In germline, CDR1 is SNHLY, CDR2 FYNNEI. The CDR3 region is CASESSGSANTGELFF. The CDR3 nucleotides read TGTGCCAGCGAGTCAAGCGGGAGCGCTAACACCGGGGAGCTGTTTTTT.

This clonotype was detected many times. The chain is built from TRBV6-1 and TRBJ2-7; possible D gene TRBD2, 5 bases. This CDR3 is built from 12 residues. From germline, CDR1 is MNHNS and CDR2 SASEGT. Deletions cut 2 bases from V and 8 bases from J, with 10 bases between. The chain's CDR3 is CASSETGNQQYF. The CDR3, as DNA: TGTGCCAGCAGTGAAACGGGGAACCAGCAGTACTTC.

V and J are TRBV12-3 or TRBV12-4 and TRBJ1-2; no clear D. V was pared by 1 base and J by 5 bases, with 11 bases between. The CDR3 runs 14 residues. As DNA, the CDR3 is TGTGCCAGCAGTTTAGGGGCGGAGGTTTATGGCTACACCTTC. This sequence encodes CASSLGAEVYGYTF.

This clonotype was observed once. The CDR3 loop is CSARVLAGSNSEETQYF. In DNA, the CDR3 is TGCAGTGCTAGGGTACTAGCGGGTTCTAATTCGGAAGAGACCCAGTACTTC. The V and J genes are TRBV20-1 and TRBJ2-5, with TRBD2 matching over 9 bases. The CDR3 extends over 17 amino acids. The V gene end was trimmed by 3 bases and the J gene end by 3 bases; junction bases not matched to a gene: 14. Germline V gene lookup returns CDR1 DFQATT and CDR2 SNEGSKA (reference sequence).

This clonotype was seen many times. The rearrangement uses TRBV30 and TRBJ1-3, with D possibly TRBD1 on 5 matching bases. The CDR3 runs 15 residues. Germline assignment: CDR1 GTSNPN and CDR2 SVGIG (reference sequence). V lost 2 bases, J lost 1 base, and 12 bases lay in between. The CDR3 region is CAWSPPGRSGNTIYF. The CDR3 DNA is TGTGCCTGGAGTCCCCCAGGGCGGTCTGGAAACACCATATATTTT.

This clonotype came up many times. The rearrangement uses TRBV20-1 and TRBJ1-5; D might be TRBD1 (5 bases). Trimming took 1 base from V and 11 from J, leaving 18 bases between them. The CDR3 has 14 amino acids. Looked up from germline, CDR1 is DFQATT and CDR2 is SNEGSKA (reference sequence). The CDR3 nucleotides read TGCAGTGCTAGAGGGGCAGGGCTTACCGGGGCCCAGCATTTT. Translation: CSARGAGLTGAQHF.

This clonotype was recorded at least ten times. The V and J genes are TRBV20-1 and TRBJ2-2; tentatively, D is TRBD2 (5 bases). The CDR3 has 14 residues. Between the trimmed V and J ends, which lost 4 bases and 0 bases, there was a span of 9 bases. CDR1 DFQATT and CDR2 SNEGSKA come from the germline V gene (reference sequence). The CDR3 DNA reads TGCAGTGCTACGACGACTACGAACACCGGGGAGCTGTTTTTT. Translating it yields CSATTTTNTGELFF.

In its sample, this clonotype was seen many times. The chain carries TRBV5-1 and TRBJ2-5; no clear D. This CDR3 region has 13 residues. V lost 3 bases, J lost 2 bases, and 8 bases lay in between. Germline V gene data show CDR1 as SGHRS and CDR2 as YFSETQ. This chain's CDR3 is CASSSGWQETQYF. The CDR3 coding sequence is TGCGCCAGCAGCTCCGGGTGGCAAGAGACCCAGTACTTC.

The chain carries TRBV6-1 and TRBJ2-5; D is perhaps TRBD2 (6 bases). With 2 bases removed from V and 4 bases from J, the gap between germline ends came to 14 bases. CDR3 size: 15 residues. CDR1 and CDR2 (germline): MNHNS, SASEGT. CDR3 loop: CASSEYGGAGETQYF. DNA of the CDR3: TGTGCCAGCAGTGAATATGGCGGGGCGGGAGAGACCCAGTACTTC.

This clonotype came up many times. V is TRBV12-3 or TRBV12-4 and J is TRBJ1-2, with D possibly matching TRBD1 (6 bases). This CDR3 has 15 residues. The V end lost 3 bases, the J end lost 0 bases, and 11 bases lay between the germline ends. The CDR3 sequence is CASSLGGAANYGYTF. Written as DNA, the CDR3 is TGTGCCAGCAGTTTGGGGGGGGCAGCTAACTATGGCTACACCTTC.

This clonotype was detected ten times or more. The chain combines TRBV7-2 with TRBJ2-7; D unclear. This CDR3 comprises 12 residues. The germline gives CDR1 SGHTA, CDR2 FQGNSA. Trimming cost V 4 bases and J 4 bases, with 8 bases left between them. Here the CDR3 DNA reads TGTGCCAGCAGCTCCCCCCCTTACGAGCAGTACTTC. Its translation is CASSSPPYEQYF.